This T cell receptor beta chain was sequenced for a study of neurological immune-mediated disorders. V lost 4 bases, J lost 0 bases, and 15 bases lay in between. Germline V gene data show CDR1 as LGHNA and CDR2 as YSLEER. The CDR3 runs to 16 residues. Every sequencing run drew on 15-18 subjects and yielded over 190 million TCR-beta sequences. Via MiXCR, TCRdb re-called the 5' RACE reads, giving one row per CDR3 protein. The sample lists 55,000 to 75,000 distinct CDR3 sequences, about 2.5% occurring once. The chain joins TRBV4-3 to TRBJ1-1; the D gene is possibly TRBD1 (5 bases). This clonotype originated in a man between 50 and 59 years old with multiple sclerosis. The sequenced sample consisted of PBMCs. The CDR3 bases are TGCGCCAGCAGCCTACGCCCGGGGGGTGTGAACACTGAAGCTTTCTTT. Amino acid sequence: CASSLRPGGVNTEAFF.